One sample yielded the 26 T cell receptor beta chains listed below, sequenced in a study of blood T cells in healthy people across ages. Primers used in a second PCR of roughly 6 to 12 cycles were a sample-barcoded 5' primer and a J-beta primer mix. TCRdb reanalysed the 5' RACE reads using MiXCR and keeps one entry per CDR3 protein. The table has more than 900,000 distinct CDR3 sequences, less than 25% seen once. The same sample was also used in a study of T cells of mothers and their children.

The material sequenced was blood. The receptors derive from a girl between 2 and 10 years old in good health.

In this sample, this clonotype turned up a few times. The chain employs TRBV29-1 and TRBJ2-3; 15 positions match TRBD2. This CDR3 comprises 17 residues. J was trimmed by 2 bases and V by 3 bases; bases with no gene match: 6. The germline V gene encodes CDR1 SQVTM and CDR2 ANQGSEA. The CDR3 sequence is CSVDLGLAGGYTDTQYF. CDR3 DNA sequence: TGCAGCGTTGACTTGGGACTAGCGGGAGGTTACACAGATACGCAGTATTTT.

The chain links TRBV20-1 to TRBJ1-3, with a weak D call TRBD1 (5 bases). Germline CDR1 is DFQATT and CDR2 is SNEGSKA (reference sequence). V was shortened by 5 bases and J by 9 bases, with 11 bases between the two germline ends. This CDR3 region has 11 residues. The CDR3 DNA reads TGCAGTGCTTCCCGACAGAGCACCATATATTTT. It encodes CSASRQSTIYF.

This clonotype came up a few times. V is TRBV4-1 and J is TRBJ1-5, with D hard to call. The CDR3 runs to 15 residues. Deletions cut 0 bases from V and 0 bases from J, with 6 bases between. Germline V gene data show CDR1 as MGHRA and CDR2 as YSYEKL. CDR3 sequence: CASSQERYSNQPQHF. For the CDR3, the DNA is TGCGCCAGCAGCCAAGAACGGTATAGCAATCAGCCCCAGCATTTT.

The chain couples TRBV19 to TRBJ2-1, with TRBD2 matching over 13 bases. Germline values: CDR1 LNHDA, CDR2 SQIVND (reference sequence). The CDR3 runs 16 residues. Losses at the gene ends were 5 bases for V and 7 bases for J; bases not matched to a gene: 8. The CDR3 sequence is CASSSGLAGVRNEQFF. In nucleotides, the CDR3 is TGTGCCAGTAGTTCTGGACTAGCGGGAGTTCGGAATGAGCAGTTCTTC.

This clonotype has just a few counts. The CDR3 loop is CSVVGTTYEQYF. Written as DNA, the CDR3 is TGCAGCGTTGTTGGGACCACCTACGAGCAGTACTTC. V usage is TRBV29-1 and J usage is TRBJ2-1, with D tentatively TRBD1 or TRBD2 (5 bases each). The better agreement between TRBJ2-7 and the DNA end casts doubt on the J call. CDR3 length: 12 residues. Germline CDR1 and CDR2: SQVTM and ANQGSEA.

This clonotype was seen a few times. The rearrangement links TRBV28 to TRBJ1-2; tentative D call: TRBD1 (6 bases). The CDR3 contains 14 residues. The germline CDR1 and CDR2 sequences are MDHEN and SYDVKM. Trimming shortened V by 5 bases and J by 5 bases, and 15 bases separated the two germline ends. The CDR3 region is CASSRPGAQYGYTF. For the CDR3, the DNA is TGTGCCAGCAGTCGGCCAGGGGCGCAGTATGGCTACACCTTC.

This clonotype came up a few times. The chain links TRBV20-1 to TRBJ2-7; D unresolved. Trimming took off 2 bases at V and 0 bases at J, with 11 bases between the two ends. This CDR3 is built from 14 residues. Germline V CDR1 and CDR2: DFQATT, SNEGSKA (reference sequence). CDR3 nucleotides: TGCAGTGCTAGAACCCCCGGAAACTCCTACGAGCAGTACTTC. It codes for CSARTPGNSYEQYF.

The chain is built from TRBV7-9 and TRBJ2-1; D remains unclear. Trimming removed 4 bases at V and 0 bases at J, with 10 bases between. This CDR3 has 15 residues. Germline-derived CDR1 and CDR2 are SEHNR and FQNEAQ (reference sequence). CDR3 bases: TGTGCCAGCAGCTCCCGGTGGAGCTCCTACAATGAGCAGTTCTTC. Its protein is CASSSRWSSYNEQFF.

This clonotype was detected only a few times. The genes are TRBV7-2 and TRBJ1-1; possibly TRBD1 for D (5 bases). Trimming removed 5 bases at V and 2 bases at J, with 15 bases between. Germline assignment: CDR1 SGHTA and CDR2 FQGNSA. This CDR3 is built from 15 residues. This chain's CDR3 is CASSREGPSNTEAFF. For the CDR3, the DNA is TGTGCCAGCAGCCGAGAGGGACCGTCTAACACTGAAGCTTTCTTT.

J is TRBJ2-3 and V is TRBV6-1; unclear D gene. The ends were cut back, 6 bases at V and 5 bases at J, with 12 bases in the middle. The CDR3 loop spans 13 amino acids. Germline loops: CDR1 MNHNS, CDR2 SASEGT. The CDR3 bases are TGTGCCAGCAGACCCCCTGCTGGAGATACGCAGTATTTT. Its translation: CASRPPAGDTQYF.

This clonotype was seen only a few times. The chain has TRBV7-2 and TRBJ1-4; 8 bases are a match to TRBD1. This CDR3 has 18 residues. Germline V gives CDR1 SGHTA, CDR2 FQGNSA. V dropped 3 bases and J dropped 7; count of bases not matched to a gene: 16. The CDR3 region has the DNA TGTGCCAGCAGCTTGTTAGGGCAGGGGGCGGAACTGGGTGAAAAACTGTTTTTT. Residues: CASSLLGQGAELGEKLFF.

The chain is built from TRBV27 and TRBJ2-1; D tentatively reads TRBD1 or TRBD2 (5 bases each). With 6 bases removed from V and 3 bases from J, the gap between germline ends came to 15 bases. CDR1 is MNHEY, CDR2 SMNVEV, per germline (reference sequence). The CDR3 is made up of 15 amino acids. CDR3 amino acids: CASRSPGPLYNEQFF. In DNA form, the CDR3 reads TGTGCCAGCAGATCCCCGGGACCCCTCTACAATGAGCAGTTCTTC.

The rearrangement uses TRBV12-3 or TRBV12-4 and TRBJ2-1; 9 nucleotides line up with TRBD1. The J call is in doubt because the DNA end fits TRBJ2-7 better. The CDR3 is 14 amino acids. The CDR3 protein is CASSKTGGLYEQYF. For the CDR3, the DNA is TGTGCCAGCAGCAAGACAGGGGGACTCTACGAGCAGTACTTC.

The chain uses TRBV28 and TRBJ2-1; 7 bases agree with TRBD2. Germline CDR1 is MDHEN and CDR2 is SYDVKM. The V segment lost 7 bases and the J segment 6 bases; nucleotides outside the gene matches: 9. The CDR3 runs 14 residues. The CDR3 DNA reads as TGTGCCAGCATTTCTTCCGGCGGGAGCAATGAGCAGTTCTTC. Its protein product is CASISSGGSNEQFF.

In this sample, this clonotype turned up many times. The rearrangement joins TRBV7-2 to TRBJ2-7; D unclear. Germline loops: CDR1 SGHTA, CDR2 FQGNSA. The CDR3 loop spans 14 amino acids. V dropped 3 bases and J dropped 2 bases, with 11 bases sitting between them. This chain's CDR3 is CASSLGGSTYEQYF. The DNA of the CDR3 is TGTGCCAGCAGCTTGGGTGGGTCAACCTACGAGCAGTACTTC.

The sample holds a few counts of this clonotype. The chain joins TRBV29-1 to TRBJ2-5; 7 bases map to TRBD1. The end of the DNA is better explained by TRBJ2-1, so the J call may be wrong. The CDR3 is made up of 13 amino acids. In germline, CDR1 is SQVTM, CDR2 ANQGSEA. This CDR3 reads CSVAQKQGNEQFF. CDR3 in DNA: TGCAGCGTTGCCCAAAAACAGGGGAATGAGCAGTTCTTC.

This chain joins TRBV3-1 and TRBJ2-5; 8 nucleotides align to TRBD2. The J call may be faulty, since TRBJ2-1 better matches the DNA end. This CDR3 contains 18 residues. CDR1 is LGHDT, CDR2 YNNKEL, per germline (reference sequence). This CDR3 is CASSPGVWTSRKLGEQFF. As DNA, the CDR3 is TGTGCCAGCAGCCCCGGGGTCTGGACTAGCAGGAAGTTGGGTGAGCAGTTCTTC.

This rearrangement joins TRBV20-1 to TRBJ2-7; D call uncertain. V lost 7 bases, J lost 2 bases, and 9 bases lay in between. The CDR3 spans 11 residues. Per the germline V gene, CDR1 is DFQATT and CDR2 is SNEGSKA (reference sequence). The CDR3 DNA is TGCAGTGGGCGCAAAGCCTACGAGCAGTACTTC. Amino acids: CSGRKAYEQYF.

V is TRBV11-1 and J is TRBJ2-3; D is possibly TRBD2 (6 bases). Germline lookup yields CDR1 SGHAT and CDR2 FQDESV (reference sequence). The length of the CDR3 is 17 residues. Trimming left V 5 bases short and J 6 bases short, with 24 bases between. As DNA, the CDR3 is TGTGCCAGCAGCGAGTCGGGAGCCGTGAACGCGGGGGATACGCAGTATTTT. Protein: CASSESGAVNAGDTQYF.

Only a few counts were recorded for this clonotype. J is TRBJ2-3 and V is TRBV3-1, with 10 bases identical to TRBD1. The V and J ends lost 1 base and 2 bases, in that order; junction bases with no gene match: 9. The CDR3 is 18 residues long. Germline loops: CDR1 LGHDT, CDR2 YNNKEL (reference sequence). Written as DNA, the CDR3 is TGTGCCAGCAGCCAAGCGGGACAGGGGACCTACTACACAGATACGCAGTATTTT. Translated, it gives CASSQAGQGTYYTDTQYF.

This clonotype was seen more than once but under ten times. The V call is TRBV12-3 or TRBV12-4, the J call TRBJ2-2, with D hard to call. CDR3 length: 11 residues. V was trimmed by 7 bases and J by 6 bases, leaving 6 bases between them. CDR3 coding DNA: TGTGCCAGCACTTCCCCCGGGGAGCTGTTTTTT. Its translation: CASTSPGELFF.

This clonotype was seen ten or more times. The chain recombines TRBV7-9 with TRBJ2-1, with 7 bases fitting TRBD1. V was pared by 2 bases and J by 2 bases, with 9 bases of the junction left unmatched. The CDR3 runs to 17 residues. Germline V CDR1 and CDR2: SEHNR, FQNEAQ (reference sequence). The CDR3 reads CASSLSPRGPPYNEQFF. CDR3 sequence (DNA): TGTGCCAGCAGCTTATCTCCGAGGGGGCCGCCCTACAATGAGCAGTTCTTC.

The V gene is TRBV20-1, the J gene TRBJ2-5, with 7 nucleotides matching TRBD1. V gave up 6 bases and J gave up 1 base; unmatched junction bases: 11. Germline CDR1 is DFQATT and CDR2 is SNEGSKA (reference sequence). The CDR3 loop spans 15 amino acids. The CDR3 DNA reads TGCAGTGCCGAGGGAGTGAGGGGGCGCCAAGAGACCCAGTACTTC. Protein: CSAEGVRGRQETQYF.

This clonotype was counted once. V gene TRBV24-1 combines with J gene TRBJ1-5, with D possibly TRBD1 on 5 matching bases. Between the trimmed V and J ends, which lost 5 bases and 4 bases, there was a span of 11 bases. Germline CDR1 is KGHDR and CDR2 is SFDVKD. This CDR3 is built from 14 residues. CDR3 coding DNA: TGTGCCACCAGTGGGGACCTTACAAATCAGCCCCAGCATTTT. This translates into CATSGDLTNQPQHF.

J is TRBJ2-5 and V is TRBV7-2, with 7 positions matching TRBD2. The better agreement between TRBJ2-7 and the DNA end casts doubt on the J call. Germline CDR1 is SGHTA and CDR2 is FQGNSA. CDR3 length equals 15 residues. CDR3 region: CASSFAGLAVNEQYF. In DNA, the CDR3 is TGTGCCAGCAGCTTCGCTGGGCTAGCGGTCAACGAGCAGTACTTC.

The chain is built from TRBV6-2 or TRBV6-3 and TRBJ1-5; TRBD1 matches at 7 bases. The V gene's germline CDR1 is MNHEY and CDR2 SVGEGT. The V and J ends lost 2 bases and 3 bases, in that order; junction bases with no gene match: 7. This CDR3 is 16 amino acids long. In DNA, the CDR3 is TGTGCCAGCAGTTACAGGGACAGCCAGAACAATCAGCCCCAGCATTTT. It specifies CASSYRDSQNNQPQHF.